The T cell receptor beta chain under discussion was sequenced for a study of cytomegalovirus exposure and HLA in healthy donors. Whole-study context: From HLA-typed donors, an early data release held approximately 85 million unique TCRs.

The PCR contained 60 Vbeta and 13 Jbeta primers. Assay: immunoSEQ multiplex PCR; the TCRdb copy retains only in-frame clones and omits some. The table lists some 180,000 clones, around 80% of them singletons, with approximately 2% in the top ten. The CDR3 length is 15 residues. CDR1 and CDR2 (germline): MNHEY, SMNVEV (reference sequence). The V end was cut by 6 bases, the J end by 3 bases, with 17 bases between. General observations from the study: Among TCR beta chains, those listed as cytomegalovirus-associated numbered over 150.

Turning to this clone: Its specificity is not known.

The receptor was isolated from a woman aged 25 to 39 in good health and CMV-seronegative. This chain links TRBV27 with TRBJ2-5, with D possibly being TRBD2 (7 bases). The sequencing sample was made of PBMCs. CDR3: CASSPIGGREETQYF. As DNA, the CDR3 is TGTGCCAGCAGCCCTATAGGGGGGAGGGAAGAGACCCAGTACTTC.